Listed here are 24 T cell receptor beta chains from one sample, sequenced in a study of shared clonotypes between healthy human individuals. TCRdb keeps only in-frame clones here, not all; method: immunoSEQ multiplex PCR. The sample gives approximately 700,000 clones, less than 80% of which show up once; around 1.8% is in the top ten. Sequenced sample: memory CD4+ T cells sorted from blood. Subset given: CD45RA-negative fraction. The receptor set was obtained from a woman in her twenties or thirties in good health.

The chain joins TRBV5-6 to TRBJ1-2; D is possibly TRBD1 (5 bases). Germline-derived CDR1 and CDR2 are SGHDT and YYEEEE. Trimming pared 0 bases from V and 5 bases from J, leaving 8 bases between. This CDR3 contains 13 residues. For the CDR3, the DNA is TGTGCCAGCAGCTTGGGAGCAGGGTATGGCTACACCTTC. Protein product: CASSLGAGYGYTF. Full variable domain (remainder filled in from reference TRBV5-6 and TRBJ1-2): DAGVTQSPTHLIKTRGQQVTLRCSPKSGHDTVSWYQQALGQGPQFIFQYYEEEERQRGNFPDRFSGHQFPNYSSELNVNALLLGDSALYLCASSLGAGYGYTFGSGTRLTVV.

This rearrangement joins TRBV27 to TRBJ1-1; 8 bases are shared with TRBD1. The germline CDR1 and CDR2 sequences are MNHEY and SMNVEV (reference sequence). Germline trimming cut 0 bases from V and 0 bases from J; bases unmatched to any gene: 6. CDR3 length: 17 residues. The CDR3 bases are TGTGCCAGCAGTTTATCGGGGTGGACAGGGCTGAACACTGAAGCTTTCTTT. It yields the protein CASSLSGWTGLNTEAFF.

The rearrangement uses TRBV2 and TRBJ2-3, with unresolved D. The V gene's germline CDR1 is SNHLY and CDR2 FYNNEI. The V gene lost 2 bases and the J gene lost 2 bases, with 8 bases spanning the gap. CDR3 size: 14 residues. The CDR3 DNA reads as TGTGCCAGCAGTGAATTTGGGTTCACAGATACGCAGTATTTT. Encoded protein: CASSEFGFTDTQYF. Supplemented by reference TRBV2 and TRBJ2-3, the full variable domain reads EPEVTQTPSHQVTQMGQEVILRCVPISNHLYFYWYRQILGQKVEFLVSFYNNEISEKSEIFDDQFSVERPDGSNFTLKIRSTKLEDSAMYFCASSEFGFTDTQYFGPGTRLTVL.

The CDR3 region has the DNA TGTGCCAGCAGCAGGGGGGTAGGGCAAGCTAACTATGGCTACACCTTC. It codes for CASSRGVGQANYGYTF. The chain couples TRBV6-6 to TRBJ1-2; 7 bases are shared with TRBD1. Germline CDR1 and CDR2: MNHNY and SVGAGI (reference sequence). CDR3 length: 16 amino acids. V lost 6 bases and J lost 0; bases outside the gene matches: 10.

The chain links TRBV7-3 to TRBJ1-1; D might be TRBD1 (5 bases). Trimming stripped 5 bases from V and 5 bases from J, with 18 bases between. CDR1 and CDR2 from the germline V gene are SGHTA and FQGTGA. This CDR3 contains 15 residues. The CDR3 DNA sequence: TGTGCCAGCAGCCCCGACGGGGGGGTTATGACTGAAGCTTTCTTT. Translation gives CASSPDGGVMTEAFF.

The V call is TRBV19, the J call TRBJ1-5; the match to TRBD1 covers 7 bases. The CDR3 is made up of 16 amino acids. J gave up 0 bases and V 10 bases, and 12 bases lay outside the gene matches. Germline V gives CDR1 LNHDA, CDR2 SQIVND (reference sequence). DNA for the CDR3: TGTGCCACGGGACCAGGGGGAAAGGTTAGCAATCAGCCCCAGCATTTT. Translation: CATGPGGKVSNQPQHF.

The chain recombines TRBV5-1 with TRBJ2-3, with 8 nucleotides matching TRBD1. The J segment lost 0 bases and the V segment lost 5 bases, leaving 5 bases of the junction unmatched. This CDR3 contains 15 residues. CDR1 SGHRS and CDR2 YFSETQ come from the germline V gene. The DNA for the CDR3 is TGCGCCAGCAGTCGACAGGGGCAGAGCACAGATACGCAGTATTTT. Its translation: CASSRQGQSTDTQYF. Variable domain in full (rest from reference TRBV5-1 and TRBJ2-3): KAGVTQTPRYLIKTRGQQVTLSCSPISGHRSVSWYQQTPGQGLQFLFEYFSETQRNKGNFPGRFSGRQFSNSRSEMNVSTLELGDSALYLCASSRQGQSTDTQYFGPGTRLTVL.

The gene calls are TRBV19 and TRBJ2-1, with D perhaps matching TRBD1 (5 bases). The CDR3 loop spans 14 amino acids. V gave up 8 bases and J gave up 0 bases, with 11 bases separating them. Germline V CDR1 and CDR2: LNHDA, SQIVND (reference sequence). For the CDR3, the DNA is TGTGCCAGTCTATCCCAGGGCTCCTACAATGAGCAGTTCTTC. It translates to CASLSQGSYNEQFF.

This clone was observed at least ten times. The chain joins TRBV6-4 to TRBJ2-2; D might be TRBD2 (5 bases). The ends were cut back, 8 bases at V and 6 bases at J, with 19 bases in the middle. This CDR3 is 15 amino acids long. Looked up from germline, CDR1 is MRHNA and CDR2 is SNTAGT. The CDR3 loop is CASLEDASGPGELFF. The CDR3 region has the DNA TGTGCCAGCTTGGAGGACGCATCCGGACCCGGGGAGCTGTTTTTT.

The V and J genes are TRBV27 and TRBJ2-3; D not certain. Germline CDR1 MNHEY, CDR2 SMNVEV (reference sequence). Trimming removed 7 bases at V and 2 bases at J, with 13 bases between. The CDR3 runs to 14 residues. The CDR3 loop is CASTQTRSTDTQYF. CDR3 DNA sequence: TGTGCCAGCACCCAGACGCGCTCCACAGATACGCAGTATTTT.

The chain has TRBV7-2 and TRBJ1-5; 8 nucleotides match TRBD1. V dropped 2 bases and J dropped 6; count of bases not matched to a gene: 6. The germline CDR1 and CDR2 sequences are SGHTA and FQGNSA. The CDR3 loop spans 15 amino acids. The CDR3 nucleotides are TGTGCCAGCAGCTTACTGGACAGGGATAGTCAGCCCCAGCATTTT. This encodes CASSLLDRDSQPQHF.

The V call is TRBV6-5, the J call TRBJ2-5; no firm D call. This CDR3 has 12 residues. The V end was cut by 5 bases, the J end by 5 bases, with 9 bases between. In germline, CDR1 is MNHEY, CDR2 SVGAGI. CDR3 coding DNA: TGTGCCAGCAGTCCCTCGAGCGAGACCCAGTACTTC. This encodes CASSPSSETQYF.

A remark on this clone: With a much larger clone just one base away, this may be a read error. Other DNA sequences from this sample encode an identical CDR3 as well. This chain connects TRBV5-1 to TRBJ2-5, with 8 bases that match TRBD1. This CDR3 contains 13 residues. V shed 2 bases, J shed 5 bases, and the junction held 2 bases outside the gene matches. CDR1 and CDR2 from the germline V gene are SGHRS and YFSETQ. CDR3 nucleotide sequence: TGCGCCAGCAGCTTCGGACAGGGTGAGACCCAGTACTTC. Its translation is CASSFGQGETQYF.

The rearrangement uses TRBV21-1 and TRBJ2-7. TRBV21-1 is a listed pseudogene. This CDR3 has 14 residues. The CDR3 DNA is TGTGCCAGCAGCAAAGCGCGCAGCTCCTACGAGCAGTACTTC. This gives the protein CASSKARSSYEQYF.

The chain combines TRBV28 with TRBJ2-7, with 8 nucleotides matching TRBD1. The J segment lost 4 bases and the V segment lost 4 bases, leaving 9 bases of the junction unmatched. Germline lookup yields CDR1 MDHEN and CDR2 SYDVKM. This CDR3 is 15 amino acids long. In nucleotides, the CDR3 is TGTGCCAGCAGTTCCATGGGGACAGGTCAATACGAGCAGTACTTC. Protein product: CASSSMGTGQYEQYF.

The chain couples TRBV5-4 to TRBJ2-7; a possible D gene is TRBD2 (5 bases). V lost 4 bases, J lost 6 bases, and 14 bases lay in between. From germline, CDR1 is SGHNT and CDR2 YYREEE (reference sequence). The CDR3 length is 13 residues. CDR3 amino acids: CASSGRGRGEQYF. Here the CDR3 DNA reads TGTGCCAGCAGCGGCAGAGGGAGAGGCGAGCAGTACTTC.

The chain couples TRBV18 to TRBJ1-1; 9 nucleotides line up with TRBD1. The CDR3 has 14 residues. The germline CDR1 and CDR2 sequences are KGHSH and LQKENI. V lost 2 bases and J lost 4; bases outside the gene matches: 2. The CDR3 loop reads CASSPRDRATEAFF. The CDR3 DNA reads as TGTGCCAGCTCACCAAGGGACAGGGCCACTGAAGCTTTCTTT.

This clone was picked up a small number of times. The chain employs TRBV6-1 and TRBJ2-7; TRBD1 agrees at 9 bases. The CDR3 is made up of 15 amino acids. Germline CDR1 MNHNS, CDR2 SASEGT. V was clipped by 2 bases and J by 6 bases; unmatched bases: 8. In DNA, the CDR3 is TGTGCCAGCAGTGAAACACCGGGACAGGGTTCCGAGCAGTACTTC. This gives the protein CASSETPGQGSEQYF.

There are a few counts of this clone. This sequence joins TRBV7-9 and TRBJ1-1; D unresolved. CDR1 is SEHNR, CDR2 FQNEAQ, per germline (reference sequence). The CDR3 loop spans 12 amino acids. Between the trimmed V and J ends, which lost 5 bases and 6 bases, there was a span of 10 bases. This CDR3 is CASSPPVAEAFF. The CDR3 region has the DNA TGTGCCAGCAGCCCTCCGGTAGCTGAAGCTTTCTTT.

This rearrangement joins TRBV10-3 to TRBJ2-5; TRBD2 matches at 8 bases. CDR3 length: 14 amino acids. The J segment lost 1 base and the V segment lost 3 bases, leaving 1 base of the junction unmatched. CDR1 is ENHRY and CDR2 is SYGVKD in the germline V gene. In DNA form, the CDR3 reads TGTGCCATCAGTGAAAGCGGGGGCCAAGAGACCCAGTACTTC. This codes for CAISESGGQETQYF.

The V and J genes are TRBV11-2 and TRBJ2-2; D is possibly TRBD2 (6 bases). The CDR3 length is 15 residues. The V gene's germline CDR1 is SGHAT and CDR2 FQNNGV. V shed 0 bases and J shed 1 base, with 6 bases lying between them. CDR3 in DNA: TGTGCCAGCAGCTTAGACGGGAGGAACACCGGGGAGCTGTTTTTT. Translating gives CASSLDGRNTGELFF.

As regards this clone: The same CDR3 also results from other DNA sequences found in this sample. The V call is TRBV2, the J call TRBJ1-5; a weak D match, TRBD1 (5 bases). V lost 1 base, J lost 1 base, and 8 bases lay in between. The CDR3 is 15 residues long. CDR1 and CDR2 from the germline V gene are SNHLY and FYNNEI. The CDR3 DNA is TGTGCCAGCAGTGAAGAAGGGACGAGCAATCAGCCCCAGCATTTT. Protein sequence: CASSEEGTSNQPQHF.

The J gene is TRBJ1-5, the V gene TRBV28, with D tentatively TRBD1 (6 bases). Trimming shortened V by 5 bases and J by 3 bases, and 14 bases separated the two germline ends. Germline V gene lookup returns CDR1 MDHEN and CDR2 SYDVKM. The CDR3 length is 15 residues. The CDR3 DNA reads TGTGCCAGCAGTGAGCGACAGGCCCTCAATCAGCCCCAGCATTTT. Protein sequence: CASSERQALNQPQHF.

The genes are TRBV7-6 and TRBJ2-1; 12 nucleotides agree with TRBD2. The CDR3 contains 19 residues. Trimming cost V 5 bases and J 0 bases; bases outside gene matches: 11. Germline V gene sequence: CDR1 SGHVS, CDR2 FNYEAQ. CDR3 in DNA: TGTGCCAGCAGCCCTCTCTTACTAGCGGGAGGTCTCTCCTACAATGAGCAGTTCTTC. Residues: CASSPLLLAGGLSYNEQFF.